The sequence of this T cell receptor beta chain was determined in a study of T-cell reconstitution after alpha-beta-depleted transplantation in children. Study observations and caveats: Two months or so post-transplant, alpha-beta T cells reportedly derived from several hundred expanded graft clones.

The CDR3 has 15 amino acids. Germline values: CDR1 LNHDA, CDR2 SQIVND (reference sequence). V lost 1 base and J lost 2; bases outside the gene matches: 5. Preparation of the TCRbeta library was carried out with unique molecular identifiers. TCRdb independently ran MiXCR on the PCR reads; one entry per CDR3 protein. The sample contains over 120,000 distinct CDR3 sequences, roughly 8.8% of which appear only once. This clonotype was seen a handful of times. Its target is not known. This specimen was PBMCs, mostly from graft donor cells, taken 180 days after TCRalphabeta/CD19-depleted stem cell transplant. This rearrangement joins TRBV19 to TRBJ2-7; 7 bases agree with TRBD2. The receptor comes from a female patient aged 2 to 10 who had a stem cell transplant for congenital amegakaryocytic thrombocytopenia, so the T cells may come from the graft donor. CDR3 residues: CASSIAGGPTYEQYF. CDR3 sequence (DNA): TGTGCCAGTAGTATAGCGGGAGGACCTACCTACGAGCAGTACTTC.